This T cell receptor beta chain comes out of a study of cytomegalovirus exposure and HLA in healthy donors. A multiplex PCR was run with 60 Vbeta primers and 13 Jbeta primers. Produced via immunoSEQ multiplex PCR; TCRdb's table is partial and in-frame only. In the table there are roughly 120,000 clones, 60% to 85% of which are singletons. Worth noting for this clone: No antigen is known for it.

V lost 4 bases, J lost 6 bases, and 11 bases stayed unmatched. The CDR3 contains 17 residues. Germline CDR1 and CDR2: SGDLS and YYNGEE. Points from the study as a whole: CMV serostatus stood as the only immune exposure information on hand. It emerged from a later analysis that several of the most significant clusters appeared to be linked to common viral pathogens.

The sequence was collected from a woman aged 55-70 years in good health and CMV-seropositive. The V call is TRBV9, the J call TRBJ2-1, with 12 bases fitting TRBD2. Sequencing used PBMCs. In DNA, the CDR3 is TGTGCCAGCAGCTCACGGATGACTAGCGGGAGTGGCAATGAGCAGTTCTTC. Translated: CASSSRMTSGSGNEQFF.